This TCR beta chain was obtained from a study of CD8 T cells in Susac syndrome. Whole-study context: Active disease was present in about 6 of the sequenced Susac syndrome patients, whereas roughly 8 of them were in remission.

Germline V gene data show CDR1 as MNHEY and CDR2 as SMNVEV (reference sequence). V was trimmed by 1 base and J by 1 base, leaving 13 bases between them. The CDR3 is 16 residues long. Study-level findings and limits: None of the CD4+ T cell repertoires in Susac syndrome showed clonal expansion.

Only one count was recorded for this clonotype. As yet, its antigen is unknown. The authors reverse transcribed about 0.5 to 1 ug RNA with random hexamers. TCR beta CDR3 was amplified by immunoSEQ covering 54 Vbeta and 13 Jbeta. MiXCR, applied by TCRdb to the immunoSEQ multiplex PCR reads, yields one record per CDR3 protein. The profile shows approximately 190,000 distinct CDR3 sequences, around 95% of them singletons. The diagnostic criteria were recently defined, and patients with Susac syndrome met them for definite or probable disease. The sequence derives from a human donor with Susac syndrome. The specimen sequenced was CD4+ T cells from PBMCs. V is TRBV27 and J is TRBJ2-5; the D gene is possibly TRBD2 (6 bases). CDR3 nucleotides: TGTGCCAGCAGTTTATGGGGACTCCAACCCCAAGAGACCCAGTACTTC. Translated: CASSLWGLQPQETQYF.